What follows are 5 T cell receptor beta chains derived from one specimen sequenced in a study of identifying expanded T cells in peripheral blood. The assay was immunoSEQ multiplex PCR, and TCRdb's table has in-frame clones only and misses some. Of about 91,000 clones listed, more than 70% are singletons. The material sequenced was blood. The origin of the receptors is a person aged 18 to 75 in good health.

CDR3 sequence reads: CASSVPGQGGRYGYTF. Written as DNA, the CDR3 is TGTGCCAGCAGTGTTCCGGGACAGGGAGGACGGTATGGCTACACCTTC. The rearrangement joins TRBV28 to TRBJ1-2; 9 nucleotides match TRBD1. After removal of 5 bases from V and 5 bases from J, the junction contained 12 bases not matched to a gene. The CDR3 consists of 16 residues. The germline CDR1 and CDR2 sequences are MDHEN and SYDVKM.

This clone was counted at least ten times. Distinct nucleotide sequences in the sample also encode this CDR3. The chain joins TRBV6-4 to TRBJ2-3, with 8 bases fitting TRBD2. V shed 3 bases, J shed 1 base, and the junction held 0 bases outside the gene matches. Germline assignment: CDR1 MRHNA and CDR2 SNTAGT. CDR3 length: 14 amino acids. The CDR3 sequence: CASSEAGGTDTQYF. The DNA for the CDR3 is TGTGCCAGCAGTGAAGCGGGGGGCACAGATACGCAGTATTTT.

This sequence joins TRBV2 and TRBJ2-5, with D possibly TRBD2 on 5 matching bases. The CDR3 has 13 amino acids. CDR1 is SNHLY and CDR2 is FYNNEI in the germline V gene. V lost 5 bases, J lost 2 bases, and 9 bases lay in between. CDR3 in amino acids: CASSIGGQETQYF. Here the CDR3 DNA reads TGTGCCAGCAGTATTGGAGGACAAGAGACCCAGTACTTC.

The chain combines TRBV27 with TRBJ1-5, with a weak D call TRBD1 (6 bases). Germline V lookup: CDR1 MNHEY, CDR2 SMNVEV (reference sequence). The CDR3 is 15 amino acids. The V end lost 5 bases, the J end lost 2 bases, and 13 bases lay between the germline ends. Written as DNA, the CDR3 is TGTGCCAGCAGTAGTAAGAGGGGGGGCAATCAGCCCCAGCATTTT. Amino acid sequence: CASSSKRGGNQPQHF.

Remarks on this clone: This may stem from a read error, because a much larger clone lies one nucleotide away. J is TRBJ2-3 and V is TRBV6-4; TRBD2 aligns across 12 bases. Germline values: CDR1 MRHNA, CDR2 SNTAGT. CDR3 length: 15 amino acids. The ends lost 4 bases at V and 4 bases at J; junction bases unmatched: 3. CDR3 coding DNA: TGTGCCAGCAGTGTTGCTAGCGGGGGGGCAGATACGCAGTATTTT. It specifies CASSVASGGADTQYF.